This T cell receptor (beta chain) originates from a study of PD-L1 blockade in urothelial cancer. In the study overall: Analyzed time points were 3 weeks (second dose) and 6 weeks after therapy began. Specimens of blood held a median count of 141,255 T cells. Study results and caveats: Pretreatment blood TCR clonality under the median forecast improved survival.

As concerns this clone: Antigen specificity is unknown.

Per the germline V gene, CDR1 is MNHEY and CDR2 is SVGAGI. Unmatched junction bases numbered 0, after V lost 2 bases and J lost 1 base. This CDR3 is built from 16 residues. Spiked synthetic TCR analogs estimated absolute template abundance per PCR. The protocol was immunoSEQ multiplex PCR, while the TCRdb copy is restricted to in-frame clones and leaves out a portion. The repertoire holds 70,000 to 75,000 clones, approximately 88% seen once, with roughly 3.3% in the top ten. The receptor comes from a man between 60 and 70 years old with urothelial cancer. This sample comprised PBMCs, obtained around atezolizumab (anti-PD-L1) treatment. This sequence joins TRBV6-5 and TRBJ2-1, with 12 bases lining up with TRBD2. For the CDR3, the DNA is TGTGCCAGCAGTTACGGACTAGCGGGGTCCTACAATGAGCAGTTCTTC. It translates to CASSYGLAGSYNEQFF.